This T cell receptor beta chain emerged from a study of T cell responses to AZD1222 COVID-19 vaccine. Concerning this clone: What it binds is unknown.

Repertoires were generated with immunoSEQ multiplex PCR, while TCRdb's copy carries only in-frame clones and drops some. The table shows around 100,000 clones, with approximately 91% occurring only once. Between the trimmed V and J ends, which lost 6 bases and 2 bases, there was a span of 16 bases. The CDR3 length is 14 residues. Germline V gives CDR1 SQVTM, CDR2 ANQGSEA. Study-level findings and limits: Repertoire sampling occurred only after the peak T cell response.

This specimen consisted of peripheral blood, obtained on day 0 of AZD1222 vaccination. The V gene is TRBV29-1, the J gene TRBJ1-1; D is possibly TRBD1 (6 bases). The TCR was taken from an adult in good health. CDR3 in DNA: TGCAGCGTCGTATCCGGGACACTCAACACTGAAGCTTTCTTT. It is translated as CSVVSGTLNTEAFF.